This T cell receptor (beta chain) was identified during a study of T cells in Graves' hyperthyroidism and ophthalmopathy. Overall study results and limits: Most thyroid clonotypes expanded above 0.001 appeared in blood too. A 13 V-J signature model discriminated ophthalmopathy versus stable hyperthyroidism.

This clonotype was detected a few times. Its antigen is undetermined. Amplified TCR beta CDR3 regions derived from RNA transcripts. TCR CDR3 regions were first amplified by RT-PCR with HTBI primers. TCRdb independently ran MiXCR on the multiplex PCR reads; one entry per CDR3 protein. Here the sample spans about 200,000 distinct CDR3 sequences, about 15% being singletons. CDR1 SGHRS and CDR2 YFSETQ come from the germline V gene. The V end lost 1 base, the J end lost 5 bases, and 15 bases lay between the germline ends. This CDR3 region has 15 residues. The source is a woman aged 45-65 years with Graves' hyperthyroidism. The sequenced sample consisted of blood. The chain joins TRBV5-1 to TRBJ1-1; no definite D call. This CDR3 reads CASSLFVEVGTEAFF. CDR3 coding DNA: TGCGCCAGCAGCTTGTTTGTAGAAGTAGGGACTGAAGCTTTCTTT.